Only a few counts were recorded for the clone carrying this TCR beta chain. The antigen remains unidentified. The sample comes from a study of T cell repertoires in cytomegalovirus infection. Turning to the study itself: In the study, CMV epitopes included recently identified HLA-C-restricted and well-studied HLA-B-restricted ones. The public TCR beta signatures pointed to both CMV infection and matching HLA type.

The CDR3 is made up of 13 amino acids. V was clipped by 7 bases and J by 1 base, with 7 bases between them. Germline CDR1 is LNHDA and CDR2 is SQIVND (reference sequence). Notes on the study in general: Identification of carriers of CMV plus the relevant HLA was performed using cumulative public TCR beta family frequency. The ex vivo response was dominated by HLA-C-restricted CMV-specific TCR beta clonotypes.

TCRdb reanalysed the reads using MiXCR and keeps one entry per CDR3 protein. There are hundreds of thousands of distinct CDR3 sequences in the sample; approximately 32% occur only once, and 13% lies in the top ten. The chain couples TRBV19 to TRBJ2-2; D is unresolved. The sample was cultured CD8+ T cells from PBMCs, taken from culture after CMV antigen stimulation. The receptor comes from a human donor in good health (CMV status not recorded). Some clones in this sample may be carry-over from other donors' samples. The CDR3 DNA follows: TGTGCCAGTACCCGCAAGAACACCGGGGAGCTGTTTTTT. Protein product: CASTRKNTGELFF.